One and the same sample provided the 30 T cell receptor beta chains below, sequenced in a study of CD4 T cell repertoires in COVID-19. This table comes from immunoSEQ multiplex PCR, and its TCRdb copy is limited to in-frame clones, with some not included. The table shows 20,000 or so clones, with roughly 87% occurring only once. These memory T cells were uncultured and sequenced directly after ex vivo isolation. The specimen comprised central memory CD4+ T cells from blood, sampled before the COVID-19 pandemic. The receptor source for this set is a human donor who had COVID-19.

DNA for the CDR3: TGCAGCGTTGGGAGATCTGATGAAAAACTGTTTTTT. This codes for CSVGRSDEKLFF. The chain employs TRBV29-1 and TRBJ1-4; no reliable D call. V shed 4 bases and J shed 6 bases, with 9 bases lying between them. Per germline, CDR1 SQVTM and CDR2 ANQGSEA. The CDR3 has 12 residues.

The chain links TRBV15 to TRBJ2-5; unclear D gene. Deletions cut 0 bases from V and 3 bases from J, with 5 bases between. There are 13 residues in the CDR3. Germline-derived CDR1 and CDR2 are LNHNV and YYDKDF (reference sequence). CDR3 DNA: TGTGCCACCAGCAGAGATAGAGAAGAGACCCAGTACTTC. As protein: CATSRDREETQYF.

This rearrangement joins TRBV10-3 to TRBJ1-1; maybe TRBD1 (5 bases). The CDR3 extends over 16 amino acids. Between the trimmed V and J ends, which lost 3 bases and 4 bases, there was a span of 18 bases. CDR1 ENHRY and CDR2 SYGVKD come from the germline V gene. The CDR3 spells CAISEGPGSGVTEAFF. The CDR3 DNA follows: TGTGCCATCAGTGAAGGCCCAGGGTCCGGAGTCACTGAAGCTTTCTTT.

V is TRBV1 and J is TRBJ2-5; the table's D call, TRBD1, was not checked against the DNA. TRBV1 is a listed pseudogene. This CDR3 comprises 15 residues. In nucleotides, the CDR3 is TGCACCAGCAGCCAGGCTTTGGGACAGCAAGAGACCCAGTACTTC. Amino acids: CTSSQALGQQETQYF.

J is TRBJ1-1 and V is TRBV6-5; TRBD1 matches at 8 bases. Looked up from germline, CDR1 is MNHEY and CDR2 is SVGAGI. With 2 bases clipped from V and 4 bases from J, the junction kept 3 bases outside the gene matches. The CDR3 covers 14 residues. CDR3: CASSYQGAGTEAFF. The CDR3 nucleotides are TGTGCCAGCAGTTACCAGGGGGCGGGCACTGAAGCTTTCTTT.

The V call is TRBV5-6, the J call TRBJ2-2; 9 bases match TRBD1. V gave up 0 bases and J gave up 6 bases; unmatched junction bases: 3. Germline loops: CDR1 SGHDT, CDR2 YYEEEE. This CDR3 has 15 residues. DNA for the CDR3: TGTGCCAGCAGCTTGGGGACAGGGGTGTCCGGGGAGCTGTTTTTT. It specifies CASSLGTGVSGELFF. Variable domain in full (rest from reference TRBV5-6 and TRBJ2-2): DAGVTQSPTHLIKTRGQQVTLRCSPKSGHDTVSWYQQALGQGPQFIFQYYEEEERQRGNFPDRFSGHQFPNYSSELNVNALLLGDSALYLCASSLGTGVSGELFFGEGSRLTVL.

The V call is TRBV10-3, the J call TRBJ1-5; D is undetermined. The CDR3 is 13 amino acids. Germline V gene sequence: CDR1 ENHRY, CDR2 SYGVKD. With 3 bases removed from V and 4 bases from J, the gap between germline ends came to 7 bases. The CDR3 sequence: CAISEERNQPQHF. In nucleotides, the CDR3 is TGTGCCATCAGTGAAGAACGGAATCAGCCCCAGCATTTT.

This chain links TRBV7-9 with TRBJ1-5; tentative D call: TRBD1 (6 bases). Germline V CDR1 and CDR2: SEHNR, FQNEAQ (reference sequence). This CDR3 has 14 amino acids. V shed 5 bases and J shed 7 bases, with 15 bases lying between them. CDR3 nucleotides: TGTGCCAGCAGCCCCTCAGGGGACGCACAGCCCCAGCATTTT. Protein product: CASSPSGDAQPQHF.

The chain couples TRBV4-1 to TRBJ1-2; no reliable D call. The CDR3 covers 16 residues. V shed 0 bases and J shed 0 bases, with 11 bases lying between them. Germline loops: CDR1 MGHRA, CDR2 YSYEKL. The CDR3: CASSQEITASNYGYTF. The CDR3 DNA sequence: TGCGCCAGCAGCCAAGAAATTACCGCGTCTAACTATGGCTACACCTTC.

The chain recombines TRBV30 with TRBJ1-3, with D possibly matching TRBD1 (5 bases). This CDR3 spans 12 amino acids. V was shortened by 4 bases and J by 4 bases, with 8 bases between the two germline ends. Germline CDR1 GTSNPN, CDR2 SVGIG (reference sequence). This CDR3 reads CAWTQGGNTIYF. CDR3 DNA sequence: TGTGCCTGGACGCAGGGAGGAAACACCATATATTTT.

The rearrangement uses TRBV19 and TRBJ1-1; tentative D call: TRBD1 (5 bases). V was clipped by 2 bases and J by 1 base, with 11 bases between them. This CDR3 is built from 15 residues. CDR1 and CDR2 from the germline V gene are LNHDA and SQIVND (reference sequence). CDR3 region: CASSIIGHPNTEAFF. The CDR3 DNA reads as TGTGCCAGTAGTATAATCGGACACCCGAACACTGAAGCTTTCTTT.

In DNA form, the CDR3 reads TGTGCCAGCAGCTTCGCAGGACAGGCTTCACCCCTCCACTTT. It encodes CASSFAGQASPLHF. The chain carries TRBV11-2 and TRBJ1-6, with 7 bases matching TRBD1. The CDR3 length is 14 residues. Germline CDR1 and CDR2: SGHAT and FQNNGV. The trim removed 3 bases at V and 9 bases at J, leaving 5 bases unmatched.

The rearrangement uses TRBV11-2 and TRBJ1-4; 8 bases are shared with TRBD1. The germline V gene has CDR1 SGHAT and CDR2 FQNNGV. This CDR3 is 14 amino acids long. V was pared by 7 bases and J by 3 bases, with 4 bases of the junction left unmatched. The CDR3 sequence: CASTQTGANEKLFF. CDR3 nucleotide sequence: TGTGCCAGCACTCAGACAGGGGCTAATGAAAAACTGTTTTTT.

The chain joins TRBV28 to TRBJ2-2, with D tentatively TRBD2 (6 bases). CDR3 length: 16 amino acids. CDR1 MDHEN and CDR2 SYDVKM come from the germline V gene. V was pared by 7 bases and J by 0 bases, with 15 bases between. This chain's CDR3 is CASTPRGTSNTGELFF. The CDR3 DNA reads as TGTGCCAGCACCCCCCGGGGGACTTCGAACACCGGGGAGCTGTTTTTT.

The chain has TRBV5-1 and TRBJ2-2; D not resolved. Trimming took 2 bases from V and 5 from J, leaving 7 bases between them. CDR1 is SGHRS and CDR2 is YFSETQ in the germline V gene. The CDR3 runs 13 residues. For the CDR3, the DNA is TGCGCCAGCAGCTTAACCGGGACCGGGGAGCTGTTTTTT. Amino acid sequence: CASSLTGTGELFF.

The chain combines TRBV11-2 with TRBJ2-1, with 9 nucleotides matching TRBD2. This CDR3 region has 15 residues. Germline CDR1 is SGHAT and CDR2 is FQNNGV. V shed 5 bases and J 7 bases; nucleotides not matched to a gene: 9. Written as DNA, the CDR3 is TGTGCCAGCAGCCCCCGTAGCGGGGGCGGGAATGAGCAGTTCTTC. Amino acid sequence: CASSPRSGGGNEQFF.

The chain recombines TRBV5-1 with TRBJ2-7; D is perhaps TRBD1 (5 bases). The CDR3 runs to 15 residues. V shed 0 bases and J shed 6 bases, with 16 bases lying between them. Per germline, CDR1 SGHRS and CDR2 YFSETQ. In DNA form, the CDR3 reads TGCGCCAGCAGCTTGGAGGTAGGGGATTCATCCGAGCAGTACTTC. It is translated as CASSLEVGDSSEQYF.

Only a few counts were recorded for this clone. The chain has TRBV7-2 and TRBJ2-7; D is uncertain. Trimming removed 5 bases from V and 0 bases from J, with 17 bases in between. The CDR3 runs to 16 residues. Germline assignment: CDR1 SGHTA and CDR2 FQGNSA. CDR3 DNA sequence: TGTGCCAGCAGCCCCCGTGGGCCAGCTTACTCCTACGAGCAGTACTTC. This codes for CASSPRGPAYSYEQYF. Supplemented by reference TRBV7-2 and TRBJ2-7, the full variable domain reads GAGVSQSPSNKVTEKGKDVELRCDPISGHTALYWYRQSLGQGLEFLIYFQGNSAPDKSGLPSDRFSAERTGGSVSTLTIQRTQQEDSAVYLCASSPRGPAYSYEQYFGPGTRLTVT.

The CDR3 is CASSVKTGGRWEQYF. The CDR3 DNA sequence: TGTGCCAGCAGCGTGAAGACAGGGGGGAGGTGGGAGCAGTACTTC. The chain carries TRBV5-4 and TRBJ2-7; 9 bases are shared with TRBD1. This CDR3 is 15 amino acids long. Germline-derived CDR1 and CDR2 are SGHNT and YYREEE (reference sequence). The V and J ends lost 4 bases and 7 bases, in that order; junction bases with no gene match: 12. Complete variable domain (other parts from reference TRBV5-4 and TRBJ2-7): ETGVTQSPTHLIKTRGQQVTLRCSSQSGHNTVSWYQQALGQGPQFIFQYYREEENGRGNFPPRFSGLQFPNYSSELNVNALELDDSALYLCASSVKTGGRWEQYFGPGTRLTVT.

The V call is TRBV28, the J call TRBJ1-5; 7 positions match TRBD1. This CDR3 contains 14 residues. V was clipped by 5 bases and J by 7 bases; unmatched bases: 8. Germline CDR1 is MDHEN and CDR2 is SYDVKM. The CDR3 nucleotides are TGTGCCAGCAGTCCCGGACAGGCGTCCCAGCCCCAGCATTTT. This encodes CASSPGQASQPQHF.

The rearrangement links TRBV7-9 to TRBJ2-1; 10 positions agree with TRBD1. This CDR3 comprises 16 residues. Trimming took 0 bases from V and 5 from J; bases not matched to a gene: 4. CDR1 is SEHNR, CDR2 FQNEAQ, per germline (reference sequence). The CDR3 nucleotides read TGTGCCAGCAGCTTAGCCACCGGGACAGGGGACAATGAGCAGTTCTTC. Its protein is CASSLATGTGDNEQFF.

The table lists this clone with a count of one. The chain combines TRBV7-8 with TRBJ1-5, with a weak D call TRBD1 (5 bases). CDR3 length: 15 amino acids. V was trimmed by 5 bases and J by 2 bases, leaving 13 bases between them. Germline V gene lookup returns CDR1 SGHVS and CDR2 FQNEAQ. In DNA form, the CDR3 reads TGTGCCAGCAGCCCCCGCACACAGGGCAATCAGCCCCAGCATTTT. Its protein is CASSPRTQGNQPQHF.

The DNA for the CDR3 is TGTGCCAGCAGAGGGGTCTACGAGCAGTACTTC. Translated: CASRGVYEQYF. J is TRBJ2-7 and V is TRBV28, with D possibly being TRBD1 (5 bases). The CDR3 runs to 11 residues. Germline CDR1 and CDR2: MDHEN and SYDVKM. The V end lost 6 bases, the J end lost 3 bases, and 6 bases lay between the germline ends.

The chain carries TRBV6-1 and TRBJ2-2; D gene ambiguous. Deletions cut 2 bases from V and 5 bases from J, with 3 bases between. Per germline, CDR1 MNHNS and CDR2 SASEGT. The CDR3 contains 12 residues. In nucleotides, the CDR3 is TGTGCCAGCAGTGAACCGACCGGGGAGCTGTTTTTT. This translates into CASSEPTGELFF.

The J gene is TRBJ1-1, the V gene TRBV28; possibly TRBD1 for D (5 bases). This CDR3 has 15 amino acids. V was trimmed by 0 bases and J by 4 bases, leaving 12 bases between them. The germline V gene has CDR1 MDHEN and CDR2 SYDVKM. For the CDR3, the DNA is TGTGCCAGCAGTTTATGGGGGGGGATGGGCACTGAAGCTTTCTTT. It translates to CASSLWGGMGTEAFF.

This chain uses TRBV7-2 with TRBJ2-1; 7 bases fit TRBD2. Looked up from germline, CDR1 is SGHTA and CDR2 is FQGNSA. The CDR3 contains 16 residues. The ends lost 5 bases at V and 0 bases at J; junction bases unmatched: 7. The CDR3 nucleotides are TGTGCCAGCAGCCTCCGGACTAGGGGCTCCTACAATGAGCAGTTCTTC. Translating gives CASSLRTRGSYNEQFF.

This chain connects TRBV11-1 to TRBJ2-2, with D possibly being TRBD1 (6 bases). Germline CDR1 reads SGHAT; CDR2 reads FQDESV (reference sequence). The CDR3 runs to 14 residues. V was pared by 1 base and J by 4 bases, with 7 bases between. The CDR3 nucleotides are TGTGCCAGCAGCTTAGTACAGGGCACCGGGGAGCTGTTTTTT. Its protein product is CASSLVQGTGELFF. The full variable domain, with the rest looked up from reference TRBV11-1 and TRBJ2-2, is EAEVAQSPRYKITEKSQAVAFWCDPISGHATLYWYRQILGQGPELLVQFQDESVVDDSQLPKDRFSAERLKGVDSTLKIQPAELGDSAMYLCASSLVQGTGELFFGEGSRLTVL.

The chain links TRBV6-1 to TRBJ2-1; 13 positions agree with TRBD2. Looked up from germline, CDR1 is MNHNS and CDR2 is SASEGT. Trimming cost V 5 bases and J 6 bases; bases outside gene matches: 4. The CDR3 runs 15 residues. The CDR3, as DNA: TGTGCCAGCAGTCCCCGGACTAGCGGGAGCAATGAGCAGTTCTTC. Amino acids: CASSPRTSGSNEQFF.

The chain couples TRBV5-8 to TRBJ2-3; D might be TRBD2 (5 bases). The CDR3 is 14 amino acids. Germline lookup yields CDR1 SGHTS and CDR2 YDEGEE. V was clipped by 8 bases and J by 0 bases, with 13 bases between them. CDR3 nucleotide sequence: TGTGCCAGACCATCGACGGGGAGCACAGATACGCAGTATTTT. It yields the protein CARPSTGSTDTQYF. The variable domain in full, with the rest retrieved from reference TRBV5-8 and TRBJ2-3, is EAGVTQSPTHLIKTRGQQATLRCSPISGHTSVYWYQQALGLGLQFLLWYDEGEERNRGNFPPRFSGRQFPNYSSELNVNALELEDSALYLCARPSTGSTDTQYFGPGTRLTVL.

This chain's CDR3 is CASILQGVNTEAFF. The DNA for the CDR3 is TGTGCCAGTATCCTCCAGGGGGTGAACACTGAAGCTTTCTTT. V usage is TRBV19 and J usage is TRBJ1-1; 7 nucleotides agree with TRBD1. Losses at the gene ends were 7 bases for V and 0 bases for J; bases not matched to a gene: 5. CDR1 LNHDA and CDR2 SQIVND come from the germline V gene (reference sequence). The CDR3 contains 14 residues.